The sequence of this T cell receptor beta chain was determined in a study of tissue T cells after allogeneic stem cell transplantation. Study-level information: Pathologist H&E review favored samples with visible lymphocytes for sequencing among multiple samples. Overall study results and limits: Sampling depth was limited, and the cohort was small and clinically varied. TCR repertoires tracked anatomic similarity, regardless of disease or transplant status.

To note about this clone: Its matching antigen is unknown.

Sequencing used immunoSEQ multiplex PCR; TCRdb keeps in-frame clones, though not all of them. The table shows tens of thousands of clones, with 73% occurring only once. The germline CDR1 and CDR2 sequences are SGHTA and FQGNSA. This CDR3 spans 13 amino acids. Trimming pared 8 bases from V and 8 bases from J, leaving 18 bases between. The sample consisted of tissue from the ileum, taken at autopsy. The chain carries TRBV7-2 and TRBJ1-2; a possible D gene is TRBD1 (5 bases). The clonotype comes from a female donor older than 55 with lung cancer. The CDR3 DNA follows: TGTGCCAGCGCCTCCGCAGGGAGGGTCGGCTACACCTTC. Protein product: CASASAGRVGYTF.